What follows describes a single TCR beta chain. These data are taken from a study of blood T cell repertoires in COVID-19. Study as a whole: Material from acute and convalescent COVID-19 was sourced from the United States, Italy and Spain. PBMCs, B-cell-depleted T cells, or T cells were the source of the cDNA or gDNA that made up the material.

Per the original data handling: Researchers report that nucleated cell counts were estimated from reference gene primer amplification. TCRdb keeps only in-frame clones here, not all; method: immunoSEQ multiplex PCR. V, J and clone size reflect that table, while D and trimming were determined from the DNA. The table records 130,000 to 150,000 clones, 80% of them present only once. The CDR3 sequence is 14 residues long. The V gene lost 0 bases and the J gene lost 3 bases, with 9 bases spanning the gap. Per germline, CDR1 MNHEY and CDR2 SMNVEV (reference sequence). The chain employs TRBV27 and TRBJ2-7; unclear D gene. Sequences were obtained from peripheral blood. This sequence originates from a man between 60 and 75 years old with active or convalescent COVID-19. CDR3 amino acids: CASSLSWPLYEQYF. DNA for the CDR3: TGTGCCAGCAGTTTATCGTGGCCCCTCTACGAGCAGTACTTC.